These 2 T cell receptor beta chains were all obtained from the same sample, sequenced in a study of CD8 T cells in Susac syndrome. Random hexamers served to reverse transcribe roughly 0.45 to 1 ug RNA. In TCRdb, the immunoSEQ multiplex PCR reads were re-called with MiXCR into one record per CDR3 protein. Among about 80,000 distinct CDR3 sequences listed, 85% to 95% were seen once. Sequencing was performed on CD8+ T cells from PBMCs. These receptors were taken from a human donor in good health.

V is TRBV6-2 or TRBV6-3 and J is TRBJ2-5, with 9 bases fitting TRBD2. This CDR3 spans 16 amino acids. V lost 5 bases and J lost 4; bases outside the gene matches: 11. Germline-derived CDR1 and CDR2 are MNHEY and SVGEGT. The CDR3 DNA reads TGTGCCAGCAGTCCGCCGGGACTAGCTTTTGGAGAGACCCAGTACTTC. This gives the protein CASSPPGLAFGETQYF.

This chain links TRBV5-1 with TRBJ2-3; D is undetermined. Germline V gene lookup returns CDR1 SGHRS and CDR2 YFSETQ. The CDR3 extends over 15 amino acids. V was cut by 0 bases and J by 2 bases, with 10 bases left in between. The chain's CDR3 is CASSLDGRTTDTQYF. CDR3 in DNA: TGCGCCAGCAGCTTGGACGGCAGAACCACAGATACGCAGTATTTT. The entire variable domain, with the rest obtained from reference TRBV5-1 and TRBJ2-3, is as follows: KAGVTQTPRYLIKTRGQQVTLSCSPISGHRSVSWYQQTPGQGLQFLFEYFSETQRNKGNFPGRFSGRQFSNSRSEMNVSTLELGDSALYLCASSLDGRTTDTQYFGPGTRLTVL.